Shown below are 26 T cell receptor beta chains from a single sample sequenced in a study of blood T cell repertoires in COVID-19. Clones were sequenced by immunoSEQ multiplex PCR, and TCRdb holds only the in-frame ones, with some missing. The data show 150,000 to 180,000 clones, nearly 80% seen once. Material: peripheral blood. The receptors derive from a man aged 80 or over with acute or convalescent COVID-19.

The V and J genes are TRBV6-5 and TRBJ2-2; 7 positions match TRBD1. V was pared by 5 bases and J by 4 bases, with 4 bases of the junction left unmatched. From germline, CDR1 is MNHEY and CDR2 SVGAGI. This CDR3 region has 14 residues. CDR3 sequence: CASSQQGLTGELFF. CDR3 in DNA: TGTGCCAGCAGTCAACAGGGGCTCACCGGGGAGCTGTTTTTT.

The J gene is TRBJ2-5, the V gene TRBV12-5; a weak D match, TRBD2 (5 bases). Germline CDR1 and CDR2: LGHNT and FRNRAP. The CDR3 spans 15 residues. V was shortened by 2 bases and J by 8 bases, with 18 bases between the two germline ends. The CDR3, as DNA: TGTGCTAGTGGTTTGTTAACGGGCCGGGGAGAAACCCAGTACTTC. Its protein is CASGLLTGRGETQYF.

The chain recombines TRBV9 with TRBJ2-3; 12 positions agree with TRBD2. The junction had 8 bases not matched to a gene; V was cut back by 4 bases and J by 2 bases. From germline, CDR1 is SGDLS and CDR2 YYNGEE. This CDR3 is built from 17 residues. The CDR3 DNA is TGTGCCAGCAGCCCTACGACTAGCGGGGGATCCACAGATACGCAGTATTTT. It translates to CASSPTTSGGSTDTQYF.

The table lists this clone with a count of one. The V gene is TRBV14, the J gene TRBJ2-5; the D is unclear. The V end was cut by 5 bases, the J end by 1 base, with 17 bases between. CDR3 length equals 16 residues. Germline V lookup: CDR1 SGHDN, CDR2 FVKESK. For the CDR3, the DNA is TGTGCCAGCAGCTCCGTCTCCGCTGCGGCCCAAGAGACCCAGTACTTC. The encoded protein is CASSSVSAAAQETQYF.

The V gene is TRBV13, the J gene TRBJ1-4; no clear D gene. Deletions cut 4 bases from V and 10 bases from J, with 19 bases between. CDR1 is PRHDT and CDR2 is FYEKMQ in the germline V gene (reference sequence). The CDR3 covers 15 residues. CDR3 DNA sequence: TGTGCCAGCAGCTCTCGACTGTCGAGCCGTGGAAAACTGTTTTTT. Protein product: CASSSRLSSRGKLFF. The variable domain in full, with the rest retrieved from reference TRBV13 and TRBJ1-4, is AAGVIQSPRHLIKEKRETATLKCYPIPRHDTVYWYQQGPGQDPQFLISFYEKMQSDKGSIPDRFSAQQFSDYHSELNMSSLELGDSALYFCASSSRLSSRGKLFFGSGTQLSVL.

This rearrangement joins TRBV19 to TRBJ1-5, with unresolved D. There are 13 residues in the CDR3. Between the trimmed V and J ends, which lost 7 bases and 6 bases, there was a span of 13 bases. The germline gives CDR1 LNHDA, CDR2 SQIVND (reference sequence). CDR3 coding DNA: TGTGCCAGTACGGTAGCCAGCGGTCAGCCCCAGCATTTT. Its protein is CASTVASGQPQHF.

V is TRBV4-1 and J is TRBJ1-1; 11 positions match TRBD1. The junction had 6 bases not matched to a gene; V was cut back by 4 bases and J by 5 bases. The CDR3 sequence is 15 residues long. In germline, CDR1 is MGHRA, CDR2 YSYEKL. CDR3 region: CASSLGTGGLTEAFF. Here the CDR3 DNA reads TGCGCCAGCAGCCTTGGGACAGGGGGTTTGACTGAAGCTTTCTTT.

V and J are TRBV7-2 and TRBJ2-2; TRBD2 matches at 7 bases. The CDR3 is made up of 15 amino acids. Germline CDR1 is SGHTA and CDR2 is FQGNSA. Losses at the gene ends were 5 bases for V and 3 bases for J; bases not matched to a gene: 6. The CDR3 DNA sequence: TGTGCCAGCAGCCCAAGCGGGGCCGACACCGGGGAGCTGTTTTTT. This translates into CASSPSGADTGELFF.

The J gene is TRBJ2-7, the V gene TRBV6-6; TRBD1 agrees at 9 bases. With 6 bases clipped from V and 6 bases from J, the junction kept 6 bases outside the gene matches. This CDR3 region has 13 residues. Per germline, CDR1 MNHNY and CDR2 SVGAGI (reference sequence). The CDR3: CASSPQGAGEQYV. CDR3 bases: TGTGCCAGCAGCCCACAGGGGGCGGGCGAGCAGTACGTC.

J is TRBJ2-3 and V is TRBV7-3; 8 positions agree with TRBD1. The CDR3 is 14 amino acids. The germline gives CDR1 SGHTA, CDR2 FQGTGA. V shed 4 bases, J shed 7 bases, and the junction held 7 bases outside the gene matches. Here the CDR3 DNA reads TGTGCCAGCAGCTCGCCAGGGGGCAGAAATACGCAGTATTTT. This sequence encodes CASSSPGGRNTQYF. The entire variable domain, with the rest obtained from reference TRBV7-3 and TRBJ2-3, is as follows: GAGVSQTPSNKVTEKGKYVELRCDPISGHTALYWYRQSLGQGPEFLIYFQGTGAADDSGLPNDRFFAVRPEGSVSTLKIQRTERGDSAVYLCASSSPGGRNTQYFGPGTRLTVL.

This clone was counted between two and nine times. The chain is built from TRBV7-8 and TRBJ1-1, with D perhaps TRBD1 (5 bases). V was shortened by 2 bases and J by 2 bases, with 12 bases between the two germline ends. Germline CDR1 SGHVS, CDR2 FQNEAQ. This CDR3 region has 15 residues. CDR3 loop: CASSLRRRGNTEAFF. In DNA form, the CDR3 reads TGTGCCAGCAGCTTACGTAGGAGGGGAAACACTGAAGCTTTCTTT.

The sample holds one count of this clone. The gene calls are TRBV19 and TRBJ1-4, with 9 bases fitting TRBD1. This CDR3 region has 16 residues. Germline loops: CDR1 LNHDA, CDR2 SQIVND (reference sequence). V shed 10 bases and J 3 bases; nucleotides not matched to a gene: 12. The CDR3 coding sequence is TGTGCCACCGAACGGACAGGGGATCGGCCTAATGAAAAACTGTTTTTT. Its translation: CATERTGDRPNEKLFF. Full variable domain (outside the CDR3, taken from reference TRBV19 and TRBJ1-4): DGGITQSPKYLFRKEGQNVTLSCEQNLNHDAMYWYRQDPGQGLRLIYYSQIVNDFQKGDIAEGYSVSREKKESFPLTVTSAQKNPTAFYLCATERTGDRPNEKLFFGSGTQLSVL.

This clone came up once. The rearrangement links TRBV19 to TRBJ1-1, with 9 bases identical to TRBD1. After removal of 5 bases from V and 0 bases from J, the junction contained 7 bases not matched to a gene. Germline CDR1 is LNHDA and CDR2 is SQIVND (reference sequence). This CDR3 has 16 amino acids. The DNA for the CDR3 is TGTGCCAGTAGTCTAAACAGGGGGCAGTTGAACACTGAAGCTTTCTTT. Its protein product is CASSLNRGQLNTEAFF.

The rearrangement links TRBV4-2 to TRBJ2-2, with 10 bases aligning to TRBD2. Germline trimming cut 4 bases from V and 7 bases from J; bases unmatched to any gene: 9. Germline-derived CDR1 and CDR2 are LGHNA and YNFKEQ. This CDR3 has 16 amino acids. The CDR3, as DNA: TGTGCCAGCAGCCTAGCGGGGGGATCTACTGGCGGGGAGCTGTTTTTT. Protein product: CASSLAGGSTGGELFF.

The chain couples TRBV21-1 to TRBJ2-7; TRBD2, the table's D call, was not compared with the DNA. TRBV21-1 counts as a pseudogene. The CDR3 covers 17 residues. The CDR3 DNA is TGTGCCAGCAGCTTCTCAGTGGGAGGTCTCAGGAAATACGAGCAGTACGTC. Its translation is CASSFSVGGLRKYEQYV.

This sequence joins TRBV7-5 and TRBJ2-7; the table's D call, TRBD2, was not checked against the DNA. TRBV7-5 is a pseudogene. The CDR3 extends over 13 amino acids. DNA for the CDR3: TGTGCCAGCGAGGGCCAGCCACCAACCGAGCAGTACGTC. Amino acids: CASEGQPPTEQYV.

CDR3 DNA: TGTGCCAGTAGAACTTCCGGGAAGTCGTACGGCTACACCTTC. Its translation is CASRTSGKSYGYTF. V and J are TRBV19 and TRBJ1-2; no firm D call. Trimming took 6 bases from V and 8 from J, leaving 19 bases between them. The V gene's germline CDR1 is LNHDA and CDR2 SQIVND (reference sequence). This CDR3 has 14 residues.

This clone is a singleton in its sample. The chain joins TRBV7-2 to TRBJ1-5, with TRBD1 identical over 7 bases. V trimming: 5 bases; J trimming: 2 bases; junction bases outside the gene matches: 9. Germline CDR1 reads SGHTA; CDR2 reads FQGNSA. This CDR3 comprises 16 residues. CDR3 protein: CASSPDRVGGNQPQHF. The CDR3 coding sequence is TGTGCCAGCAGCCCAGACAGGGTTGGGGGCAATCAGCCCCAGCATTTT.

The V call is TRBV20-1, the J call TRBJ1-1; D is uncertain. This CDR3 comprises 11 residues. CDR1 is DFQATT, CDR2 SNEGSKA, per germline (reference sequence). Trimming removed 8 bases at V and 2 bases at J, with 9 bases between. The CDR3 DNA reads TGCAGTACCGCGGGAAACACTGAAGCTTTCTTT. It specifies CSTAGNTEAFF.

J is TRBJ2-6 and V is TRBV2, with D unresolved. The CDR3 is 16 amino acids. CDR1 and CDR2 (germline): SNHLY, FYNNEI. V dropped 6 bases and J dropped 2 bases, with 14 bases sitting between them. The CDR3 is CASRGTPSPGANVLTF. The CDR3 coding sequence is TGTGCCAGCAGGGGCACCCCAAGTCCTGGGGCCAACGTCCTGACTTTC.

The CDR3 DNA is TGTGCCAGCAGCCAGGACAGCCGCCGGGAGCTGTTTTTT. This translates into CASSQDSRRELFF. The V gene is TRBV5-4, the J gene TRBJ2-2, with TRBD1 as a possible D gene (6 bases). The germline V gene encodes CDR1 SGHNT and CDR2 YYREEE (reference sequence). The CDR3 covers 13 residues. V was trimmed by 4 bases and J by 9 bases, leaving 13 bases between them.

Only a few counts were recorded for this clone. This chain connects TRBV18 to TRBJ1-1; perhaps TRBD1 as D (6 bases). The CDR3 length is 18 residues. The V gene's germline CDR1 is KGHSH and CDR2 LQKENI. V was trimmed by 4 bases and J by 5 bases, leaving 26 bases between them. The CDR3 DNA reads TGTGCCAGCTCACGCTCCCCCCCGTCCGGGGGGCAAGGGACTGAAGCTTTCTTT. Residues: CASSRSPPSGGQGTEAFF.

DNA of the CDR3: TGCAGTGCTAGTGGGCGGGGAGCGACAAGGGAGCAGTTCTTC. As protein: CSASGRGATREQFF. The rearrangement links TRBV20-1 to TRBJ2-1; TRBD2 is a possible D gene (6 bases). With 3 bases removed from V and 10 bases from J, the gap between germline ends came to 19 bases. The length of the CDR3 is 14 residues. Germline-derived CDR1 and CDR2 are DFQATT and SNEGSKA (reference sequence).

This clone was seen more than once but under ten times. The gene calls are TRBV27 and TRBJ1-2; D is undetermined. The CDR3 is made up of 15 amino acids. Germline loops: CDR1 MNHEY, CDR2 SMNVEV (reference sequence). V was clipped by 5 bases and J by 3 bases, with 16 bases between them. CDR3 residues: CASSLTGFSYYGYTF. The CDR3, as DNA: TGTGCCAGCAGTCTAACCGGGTTCTCTTACTATGGCTACACCTTC.

Only a few counts were recorded for this clone. The chain employs TRBV16 and TRBJ2-2; 8 bases map to TRBD1. V was clipped by 2 bases and J by 1 base; unmatched bases: 3. The CDR3 covers 16 residues. Looked up from germline, CDR1 is KGHSY and CDR2 is FQNENV. CDR3 in DNA: TGTGCCAGCAGCCAACTAGGGACAGGGAACACCGGGGAGCTGTTTTTT. Protein sequence: CASSQLGTGNTGELFF.

The chain recombines TRBV6-5 with TRBJ1-6; TRBD1 agrees at 7 bases. The CDR3 is 14 residues long. CDR1 and CDR2 (germline): MNHEY, SVGAGI. V dropped 5 bases and J dropped 10; count of bases not matched to a gene: 8. This chain's CDR3 is CASSPNRGGSPLHF. CDR3 DNA: TGTGCCAGCAGTCCCAACAGGGGAGGATCACCCCTCCACTTT.